This T cell receptor beta chain was sequenced for a study of Tregs in tolerant kidney transplant recipients. As for this clone: The antigen is not known.

This CDR3 spans 16 amino acids. Trimming cost V 6 bases and J 3 bases; bases outside gene matches: 13. The germline gives CDR1 SGHTS, CDR2 YDEGEE. Thawed PBMCs were FACS-sorted into unstimulated CD4+CD25+CD127- regulatory T cells, CD4+CD25- non-regulatory cells, CD4 and CD8 cells. Study-wide results and caveats: Biological reproducibility was not directly addressed in this study. Findings come from small patient numbers and require larger validation. Tregs expanded with activated donor B cells seemed most donor-specific.

The table came from immunoSEQ multiplex PCR; TCRdb's copy has only in-frame clones and leaves some out. The data contain 68,000 or so clones, roughly 84% of them singletons. The TCR originated in a human donor in good health. The chain links TRBV5-8 to TRBJ2-7; 9 nucleotides agree with TRBD1. The specimen was CD4+ T cells from blood. This chain's CDR3 is CASIPTGTGSVYEQYF. CDR3 nucleotide sequence: TGTGCCAGCATCCCCACCGGGACAGGGTCTGTCTACGAGCAGTACTTC.